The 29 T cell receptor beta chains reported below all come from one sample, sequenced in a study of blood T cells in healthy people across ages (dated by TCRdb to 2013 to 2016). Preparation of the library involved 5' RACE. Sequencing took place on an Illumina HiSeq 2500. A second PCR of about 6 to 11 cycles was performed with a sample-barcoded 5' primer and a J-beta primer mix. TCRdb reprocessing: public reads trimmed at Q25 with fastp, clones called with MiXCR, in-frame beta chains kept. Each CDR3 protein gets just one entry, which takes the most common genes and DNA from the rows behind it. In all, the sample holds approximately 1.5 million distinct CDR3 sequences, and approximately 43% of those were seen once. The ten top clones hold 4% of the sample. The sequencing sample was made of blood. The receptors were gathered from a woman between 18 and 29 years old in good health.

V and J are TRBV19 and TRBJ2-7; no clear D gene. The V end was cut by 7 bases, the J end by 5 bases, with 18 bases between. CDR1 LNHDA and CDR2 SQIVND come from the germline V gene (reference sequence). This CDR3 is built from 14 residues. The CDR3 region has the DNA TGTGCCAGTACTCCCGGGCCTCAGCTCCACGAGCAGTACTTC. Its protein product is CASTPGPQLHEQYF.

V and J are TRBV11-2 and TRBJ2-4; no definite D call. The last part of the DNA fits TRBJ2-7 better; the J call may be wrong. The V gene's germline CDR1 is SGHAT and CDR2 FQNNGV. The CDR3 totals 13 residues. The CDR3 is CASSPRLNYEQYF. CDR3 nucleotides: TGTGCCAGCAGCCCGAGACTCAACTACGAGCAGTACTTC.

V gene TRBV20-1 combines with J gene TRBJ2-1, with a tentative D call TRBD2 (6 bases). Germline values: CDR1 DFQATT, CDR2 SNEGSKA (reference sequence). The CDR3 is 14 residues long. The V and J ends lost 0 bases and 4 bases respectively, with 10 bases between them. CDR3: CSARDTDYYNEQFF. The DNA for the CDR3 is TGCAGTGCTAGAGATACGGACTATTACAATGAGCAGTTCTTC.

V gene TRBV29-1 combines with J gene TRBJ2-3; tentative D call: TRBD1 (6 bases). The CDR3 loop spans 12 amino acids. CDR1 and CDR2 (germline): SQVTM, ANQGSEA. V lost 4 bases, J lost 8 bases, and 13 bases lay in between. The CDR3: CSVARGFGTQYF. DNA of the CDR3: TGCAGCGTTGCCAGGGGCTTCGGTACGCAGTATTTT.

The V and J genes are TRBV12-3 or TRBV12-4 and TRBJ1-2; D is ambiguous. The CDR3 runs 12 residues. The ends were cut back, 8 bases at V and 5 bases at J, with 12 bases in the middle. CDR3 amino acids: CASGLTEYGYTF. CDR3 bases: TGTGCCAGCGGCCTTACAGAGTATGGCTACACCTTC.

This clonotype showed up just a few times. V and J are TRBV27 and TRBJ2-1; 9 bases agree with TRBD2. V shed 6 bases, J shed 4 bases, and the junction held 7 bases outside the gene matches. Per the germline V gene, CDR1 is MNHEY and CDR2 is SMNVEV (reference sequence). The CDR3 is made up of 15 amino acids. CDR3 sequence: CASRISGGQYNEQFF. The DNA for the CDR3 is TGTGCCAGCAGGATTAGCGGGGGCCAGTACAATGAGCAGTTCTTC.

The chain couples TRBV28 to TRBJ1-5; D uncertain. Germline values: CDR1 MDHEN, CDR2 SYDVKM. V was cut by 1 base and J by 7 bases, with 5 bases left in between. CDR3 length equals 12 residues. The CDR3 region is CASSLYPQPQHF. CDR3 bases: TGTGCCAGCAGTTTATACCCCCAGCCCCAGCATTTT.

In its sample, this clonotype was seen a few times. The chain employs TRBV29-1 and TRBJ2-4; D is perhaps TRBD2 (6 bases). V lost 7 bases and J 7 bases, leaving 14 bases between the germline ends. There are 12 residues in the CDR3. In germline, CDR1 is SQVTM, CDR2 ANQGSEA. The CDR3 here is CSAPGVGNIQYF. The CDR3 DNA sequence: TGCAGCGCGCCGGGGGTTGGGAACATTCAGTACTTC.

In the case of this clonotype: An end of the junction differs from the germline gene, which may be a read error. Here the CDR3 reads CASLGGISYSEQFF. The CDR3 nucleotides are TGTGCCAGCCTAGGCGGGATTTCGTACAGTGAGCAGTTCTTC. This sequence joins TRBV2 and TRBJ2-1; D is possibly TRBD2 (6 bases). CDR1 is SNHLY and CDR2 is FYNNEI in the germline V gene. The CDR3 has 14 amino acids.

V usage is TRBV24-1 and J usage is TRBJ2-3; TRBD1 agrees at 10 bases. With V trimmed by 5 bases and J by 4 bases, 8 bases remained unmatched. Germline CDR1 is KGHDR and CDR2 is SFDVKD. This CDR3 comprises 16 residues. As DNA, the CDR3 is TGTGCCACCAGTGGCCCGGGACAGGGGTCCCCAGATACGCAGTATTTT. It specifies CATSGPGQGSPDTQYF.

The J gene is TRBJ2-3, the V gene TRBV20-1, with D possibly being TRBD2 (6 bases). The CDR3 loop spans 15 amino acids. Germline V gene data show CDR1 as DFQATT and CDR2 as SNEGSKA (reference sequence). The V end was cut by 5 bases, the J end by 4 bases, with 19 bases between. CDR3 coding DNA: TGCAGTGCTGCACGCGGGGACCCCCGCGCAGATACGCAGTATTTT. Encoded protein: CSAARGDPRADTQYF.

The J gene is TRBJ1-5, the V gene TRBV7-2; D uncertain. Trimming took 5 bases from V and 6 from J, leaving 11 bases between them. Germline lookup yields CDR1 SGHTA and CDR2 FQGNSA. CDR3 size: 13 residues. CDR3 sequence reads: CASSPYVGQPQHF. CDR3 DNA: TGTGCCAGCAGCCCCTACGTTGGTCAGCCCCAGCATTTT.

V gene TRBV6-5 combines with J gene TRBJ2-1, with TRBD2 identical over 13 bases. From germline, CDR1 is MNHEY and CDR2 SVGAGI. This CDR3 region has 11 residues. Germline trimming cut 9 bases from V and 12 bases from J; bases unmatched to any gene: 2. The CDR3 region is CASTSGRGQFF. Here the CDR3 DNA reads TGTGCCAGTACTAGCGGGAGGGGGCAGTTCTTC.

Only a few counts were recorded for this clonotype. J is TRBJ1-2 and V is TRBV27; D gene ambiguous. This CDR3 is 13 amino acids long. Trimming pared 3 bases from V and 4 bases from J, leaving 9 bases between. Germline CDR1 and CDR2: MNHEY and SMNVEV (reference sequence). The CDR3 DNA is TGTGCCAGCAGTTTGCAGGCCTCCTATGGCTACACCTTC. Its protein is CASSLQASYGYTF.

CDR3 DNA sequence: TGTGCCAGCAGCCCATCCACTCGGGGCACTGAAGCTTTCTTT. Amino acids: CASSPSTRGTEAFF. This sequence joins TRBV7-2 and TRBJ1-1; D remains ambiguous. Trimming took 5 bases from V and 4 from J, leaving 14 bases between them. The germline gives CDR1 SGHTA, CDR2 FQGNSA. The CDR3 runs 14 residues.

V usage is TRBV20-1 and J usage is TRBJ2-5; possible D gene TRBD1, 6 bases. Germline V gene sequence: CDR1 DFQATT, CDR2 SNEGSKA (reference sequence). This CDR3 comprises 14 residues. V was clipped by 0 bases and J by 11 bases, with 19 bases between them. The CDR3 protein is CSAREGHHANEQYF. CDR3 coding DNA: TGCAGTGCTAGAGAGGGACACCATGCCAATGAGCAGTACTTC.

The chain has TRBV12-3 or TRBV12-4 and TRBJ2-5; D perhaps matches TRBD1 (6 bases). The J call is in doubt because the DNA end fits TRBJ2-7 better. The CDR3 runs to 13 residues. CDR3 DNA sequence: TGTGCCAGCAGAGGGGGTAAGCTTTACGAGCAGTACTTC. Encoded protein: CASRGGKLYEQYF.

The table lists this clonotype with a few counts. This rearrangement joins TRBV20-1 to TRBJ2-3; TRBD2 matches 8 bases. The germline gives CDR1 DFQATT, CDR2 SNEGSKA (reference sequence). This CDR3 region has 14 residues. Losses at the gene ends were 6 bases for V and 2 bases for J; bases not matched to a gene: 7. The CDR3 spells CSATGTSFTDTQYF. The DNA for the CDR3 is TGCAGTGCCACCGGGACTAGTTTCACAGATACGCAGTATTTT.

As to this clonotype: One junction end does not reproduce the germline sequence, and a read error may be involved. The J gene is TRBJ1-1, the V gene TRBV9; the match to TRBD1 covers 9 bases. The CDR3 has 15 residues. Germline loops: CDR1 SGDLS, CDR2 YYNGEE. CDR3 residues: CASSVGGTGSSEAFF. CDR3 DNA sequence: TGTGCAAGCAGCGTAGGAGGGACAGGGAGTTCTGAAGCTTTCTTT.

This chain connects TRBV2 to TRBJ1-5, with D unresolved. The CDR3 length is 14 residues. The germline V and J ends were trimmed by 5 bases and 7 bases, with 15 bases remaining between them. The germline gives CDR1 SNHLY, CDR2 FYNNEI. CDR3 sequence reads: CASSTDTFLQPQHF. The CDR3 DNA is TGTGCCAGCAGTACTGACACCTTTCTCCAGCCCCAGCATTTT.

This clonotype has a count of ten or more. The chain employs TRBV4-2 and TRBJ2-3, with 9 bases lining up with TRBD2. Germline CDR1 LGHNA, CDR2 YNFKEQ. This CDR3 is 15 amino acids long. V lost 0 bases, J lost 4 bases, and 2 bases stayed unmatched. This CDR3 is CASSQDAGGPDTQYF. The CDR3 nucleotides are TGTGCCAGCAGCCAAGATGCGGGAGGGCCAGATACGCAGTATTTT.

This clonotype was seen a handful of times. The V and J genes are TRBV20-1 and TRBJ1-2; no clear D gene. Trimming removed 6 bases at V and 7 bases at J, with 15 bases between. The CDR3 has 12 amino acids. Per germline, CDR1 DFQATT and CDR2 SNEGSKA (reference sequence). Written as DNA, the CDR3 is TGCAGTGCACGGGGATCTATGGCTGGCTACACCTTC. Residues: CSARGSMAGYTF.

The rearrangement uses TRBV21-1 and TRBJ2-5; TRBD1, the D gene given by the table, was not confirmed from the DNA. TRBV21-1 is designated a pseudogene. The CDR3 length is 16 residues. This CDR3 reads CASSSWTGGLQETQYF. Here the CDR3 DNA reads TGTGCCAGCAGCTCCTGGACAGGGGGACTCCAAGAGACCCAGTACTTC.

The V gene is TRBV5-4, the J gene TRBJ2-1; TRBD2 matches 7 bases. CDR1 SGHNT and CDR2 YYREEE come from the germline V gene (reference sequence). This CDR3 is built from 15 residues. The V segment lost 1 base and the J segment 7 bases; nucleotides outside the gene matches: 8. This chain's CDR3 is CASSLSSGAGNEQFF. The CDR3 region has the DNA TGTGCCAGCAGCTTGTCTAGCGGCGCCGGGAATGAGCAGTTCTTC.

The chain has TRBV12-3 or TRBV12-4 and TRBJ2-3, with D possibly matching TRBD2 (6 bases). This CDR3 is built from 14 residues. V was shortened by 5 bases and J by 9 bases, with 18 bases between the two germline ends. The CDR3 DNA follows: TGTGCCAGCAGTCTGGCGGGGTCAATCGTGACGCAGTATTTT. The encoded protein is CASSLAGSIVTQYF.

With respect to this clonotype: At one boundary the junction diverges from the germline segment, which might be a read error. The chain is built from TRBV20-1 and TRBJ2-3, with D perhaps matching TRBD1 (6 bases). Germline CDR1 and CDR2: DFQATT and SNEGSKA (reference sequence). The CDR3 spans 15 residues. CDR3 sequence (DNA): TGCAGTGCTAGAGATGGGGGCTCTCGCACAGATACGCTGTATTTT. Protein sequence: CSARDGGSRTDTLYF.

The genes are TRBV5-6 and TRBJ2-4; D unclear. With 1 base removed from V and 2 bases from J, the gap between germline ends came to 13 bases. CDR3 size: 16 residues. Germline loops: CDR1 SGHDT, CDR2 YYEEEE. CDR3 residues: CASSLLGARSKNIQYF. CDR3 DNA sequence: TGTGCCAGCAGCTTGCTAGGAGCCCGTTCCAAAAACATTCAGTACTTC.

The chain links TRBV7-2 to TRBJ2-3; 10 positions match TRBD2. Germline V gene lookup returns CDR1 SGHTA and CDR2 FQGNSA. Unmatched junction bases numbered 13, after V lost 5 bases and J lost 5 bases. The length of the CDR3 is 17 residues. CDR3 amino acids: CASSARTSGRALDTQYF. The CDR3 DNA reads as TGTGCCAGCAGCGCGCGGACCAGCGGGAGGGCCCTAGATACGCAGTATTTT.

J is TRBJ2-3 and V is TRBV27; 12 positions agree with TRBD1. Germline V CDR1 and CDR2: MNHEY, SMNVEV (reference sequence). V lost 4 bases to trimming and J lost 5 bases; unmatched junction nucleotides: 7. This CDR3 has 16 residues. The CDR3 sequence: CASSSHGTGGIDTQYF. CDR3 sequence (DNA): TGTGCCAGCAGTTCCCACGGGACAGGGGGCATAGATACGCAGTATTTT.